The source of this T cell receptor (beta chain) is a study of Ad26.COV2.S vaccination and SARS-CoV-2 variants (dated by TCRdb to about 2021). Regarding the study in general: Vaccine-arm donors were drawn from COV1001, a multicentre, randomized, double-blind, placebo-controlled phase I-IIa trial of Ad26.COV2.S in healthy adults. Ad26.COV2.S was administered intramuscularly at 5 x 10^10 or 1 x 10^11 viral particles, either as a single shot or as two shots given 56 days apart. TCRbeta repertoire sequencing was used to assess the specificity and breadth of SARS-CoV-2-reactive T cell receptors after Ad26.COV2.S vaccination. Throughout the experiments and outcome assessment, investigators stayed blinded to trial group allocation. Participants in the trial were split at random into five groups of five each, receiving low-dose or high-dose Ad26.COV2.S once or twice, or else placebo on both occasions. A total of 32 samples were included in the TCR-sequenced set, comprising around 19 Ad26.COV2.S vaccine recipients, 5 placebo recipients and 8 SARS-CoV-2 convalescent individuals. Points the paper makes about the study in general: The authors noted that total T cell responses may have been underestimated by the TCR breadth and depth analyses. Comparing responses between vaccine doses or regimens was not something the study was powered to do. After vaccination, substantial breadth of spike-specific CD8+ and CD4+ T cell responses was reported. Spike-specific TCR breadth was higher in Ad26.COV2.S recipients than in placebo recipients (P = 0.0014). Non-spike TCR breadth was comparable between vaccine and placebo recipients, consistent with the vaccine containing only spike.

TCRbeta CDR3 regions were sequenced with the immunoSEQ Assay. After extraction, genomic DNA underwent amplification by bias-controlled multiplex PCR, followed by high-throughput sequencing. In the paper's pipeline: To quantify the absolute abundance of each unique TCRbeta CDR3 region, sequences were collapsed and filtered. T cell fraction was estimated by normalizing TCRbeta template counts to usable DNA, with usable DNA measured through amplification of reference genes found in all nucleated cells. Repertoire TCRs were annotated as SARS-CoV-2-specific when V gene, CDR3 amino acid sequence and J gene were exactly matched to a known reactive TCR set. The reference SARS-CoV-2 TCR set was derived from MIRA and filtered for enrichment in COVID-19-positive ImmuneCODE repertoires, a step that removed public or cross-reactive TCRs. Using the MIRA antigens, annotated TCRs were further analysed by specific ORF or by position within an ORF. Depth was the summed frequency of annotated unique rearrangements, while breadth was defined as annotated unique rearrangements over total unique productive rearrangements. Two-sided Wilcoxon rank-sum tests were applied when comparing TCR breadth between groups. The table was pulled from immuneACCESS by TCRdb, which kept in-frame rearrangements only. Such tables lose some clones; where checked, under half of the loss comes from unresolved V genes, and the rest has no known cause. The DNA gave D and trimming, while V, J and clone size come from that table. This sample is represented by 350,000 to 550,000 clones; roughly 87% of them were singletons. The ten largest clones represent about 2.4% of the sample.

The meaning of the sample's treatment or condition label: around 19 received Ad26.COV2.S at low or high dose, single or two shots; about five received placebo; per-sample allocation not given. For vaccine and placebo recipients, the sequenced repertoires came from samples collected on day 63 after the first injection. Cohort 1b enrolled 20 to 30 adults aged 18-55 years at a single site in Boston, USA, between 29 July and 7 August 2020. Ad26.COV2.S was a replication-incompetent adenovirus type 26 vector that expressed a prefusion-stabilized SARS-CoV-2 spike protein derived from the original Wuhan strain. Trimming costs V 4 bases and J 7 bases, and their ends lie 18 bases apart. Including cysteine and phenylalanine, the CDR3 has 15 amino acids. Only the CDR3 DNA is retained, 45 bases long and in frame from the first base. For CDR1 and CDR2, the germline V gene lists SGHRS and YFSETQ. About this clone itself: Its recognized antigen is unknown. There are no base qualities to consult, and no much larger clone falls within one base.

The receptor chain draws on TRBV5-1 and TRBJ1-5; D gene: possibly TRBD1, on 5 matching bases. This clonotype was sampled from a person aged 18-60 years who received the Ad26.COV2.S COVID-19 vaccine or a placebo. The sample was peripheral blood, taken in a trial of Ad26.COV2.S vaccine versus placebo. The nucleotide sequence is given as TGCGCCAGCAGCCCTACGGGACGAACTGAGCAGCCCCAGCATTTT. This encodes CASSPTGRTEQPQHF.